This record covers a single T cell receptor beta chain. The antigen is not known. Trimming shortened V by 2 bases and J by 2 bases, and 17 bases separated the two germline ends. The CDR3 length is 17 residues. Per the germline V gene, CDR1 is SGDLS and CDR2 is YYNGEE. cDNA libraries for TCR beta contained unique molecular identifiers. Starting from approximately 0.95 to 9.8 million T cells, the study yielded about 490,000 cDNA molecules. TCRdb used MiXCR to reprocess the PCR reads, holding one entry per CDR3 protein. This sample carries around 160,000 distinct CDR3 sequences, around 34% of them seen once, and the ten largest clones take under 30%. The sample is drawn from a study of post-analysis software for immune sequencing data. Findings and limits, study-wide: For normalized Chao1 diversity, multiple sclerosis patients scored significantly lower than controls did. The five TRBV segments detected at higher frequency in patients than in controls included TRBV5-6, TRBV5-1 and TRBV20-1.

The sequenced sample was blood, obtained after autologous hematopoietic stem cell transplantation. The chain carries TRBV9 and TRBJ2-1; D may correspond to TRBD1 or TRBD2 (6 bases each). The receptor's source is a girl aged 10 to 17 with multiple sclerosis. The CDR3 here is CASSVSPRGAPYNEQFF. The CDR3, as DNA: TGTGCCAGCAGCGTCTCCCCTAGGGGGGCCCCCTACAATGAGCAGTTCTTC.